This T cell receptor (beta chain) was captured in a study of beta chain features in type 1 diabetes. About the study: Across the samples, about 100 million sorted cells were examined in total.

As every portion of the isolated RNA was reverse transcribed, the sequencing read expressed TCRB transcripts. Repertoires were generated with immunoSEQ multiplex PCR, while TCRdb's copy carries only in-frame clones and drops some. The sample carries 350,000 to 450,000 clones, 14% recorded once. The germline gives CDR1 LGHNA, CDR2 YSLEER. V shed 1 base, J shed 1 base, and the junction held 5 bases outside the gene matches. The CDR3 contains 17 residues. The sample taken for sequencing was naive CD4+ T cells from blood. The chain carries TRBV4-3 and TRBJ2-3; 10 nucleotides match TRBD2. The origin of this receptor is a man aged 25-45 years in good health. DNA for the CDR3: TGCGCCAGCAGCCAAGTTAGAACTAGCGGGGGCACAGATACGCAGTATTTT. Its translation is CASSQVRTSGGTDTQYF.